The rows below give T cell receptor beta chains drawn from one sample of a study of T-cell reconstitution after alpha-beta-depleted transplantation in children. TCRdb fed the PCR reads into MiXCR, producing one record per CDR3 protein. The table lists about 360,000 distinct CDR3 sequences, about an eighth of them singletons, with approximately 4.2% in the top ten. The sample in question was PBMCs, obtained from the stem cell graft. These receptors were collected from a human donor who donated a stem cell graft to a child with Fanconi anemia. Each CDR3 is given with its conserved first and last residue. D genes are given only for firm matches. The listing skips clone size in some rows; elsewhere it reads once, few, many or a size class.

j_gene,abundance,v_gene,len,d_gene,CDR3aa,CDR3nt
TRBJ1-6,few,TRBV12-3/TRBV12-4,14,.,CASNPTGINSPLHF,TGTGCCAGCAACCCGACAGGAATTAATTCACCCCTCCACTTT
TRBJ1-3,few,TRBV4-3,15,.,CASSPVAGAGNTIYF,TGCGCCAGCAGCCCAGTGGCAGGGGCCGGAAACACCATATATTTT
TRBJ2-3,few,TRBV20-1,14,.,CSALGQHYTDTQYF,TGCAGTGCCCTTGGGCAGCACTACACAGATACGCAGTATTTT
TRBJ2-7,.,TRBV20-1,12,.,CSAQTDSYEQYF,TGCAGTGCTCAGACAGACTCCTACGAGCAGTACTTC
TRBJ1-3,many,TRBV7-6,16,TRBD1,CASSLESGGVGNTIYF,TGTGCCAGCAGCTTAGAGTCAGGGGGCGTTGGAAACACCATATATTTT
TRBJ2-6,.,TRBV7-9,16,.,CASSRIGGRGANVLTF,TGTGCCAGCAGCCGGATAGGAGGGAGAGGGGCCAACGTCCTGACTTTC
TRBJ2-2,few,TRBV9,15,.,CASSPRSLNTGELFF,TGTGCCAGCAGCCCGCGGTCACTGAACACCGGGGAGCTGTTTTTT
TRBJ1-6,few,TRBV28,14,.,CASRGRGDNSPLHF,TGTGCCAGCAGAGGGAGAGGCGATAATTCACCCCTCCACTTT
TRBJ2-2,.,TRBV5-1,14,.,CASTTTTKTGELFF,TGCGCCAGCACCACGACCACGAAAACCGGGGAGCTGTTTTTT
TRBJ2-5,.,TRBV29-1,12,.,CSPTAPGETQYF,TGCAGCCCAACGGCCCCCGGGGAGACCCAGTACTTC
TRBJ2-3,.,TRBV29-1,13,.,CSVEGSIGGTQYF,TGCAGCGTTGAGGGTTCGATTGGAGGGACGCAGTATTTT
TRBJ1-2,few,TRBV10-3,13,TRBD1,CAISEDRDYGYTF,TGTGCCATCAGTGAGGACAGGGACTATGGCTACACCTTC
TRBJ2-1,.,TRBV12-3/TRBV12-4,14,.,CASSSPRGTNEQFF,TGTGCCAGCAGTTCCCCGAGGGGGACCAATGAGCAGTTCTTC
TRBJ1-6,few,TRBV6-1,14,.,CASSGRQHNSPLHF,TGTGCCAGCAGTGGCCGACAGCATAATTCACCCCTCCACTTT
TRBJ2-3,.,TRBV5-1,18,TRBD2,CASSSGLAGGRSTDTQYF,TGCGCCAGCAGCTCGGGACTAGCGGGGGGCCGATCCACAGATACGCAGTATTTT
TRBJ2-3,few,TRBV5-1,15,TRBD2,CASSFSGDSTDTQYF,TGCGCCAGCAGCTTTAGCGGGGATAGCACAGATACGCAGTATTTT
TRBJ2-7,.,TRBV7-2,14,.,CASSLVWQGDEQYF,TGTGCCAGCAGCTTAGTCTGGCAAGGCGACGAGCAGTACTTC
TRBJ1-5,few,TRBV6-2/TRBV6-3,15,.,CASSYLRDGNFPQHF,TGTGCCAGCAGTTACCTTCGGGACGGTAATTTTCCCCAGCATTTT
TRBJ2-3,many,TRBV5-1,13,.,CASSPGGADTQYF,TGCGCCAGCAGCCCGGGGGGCGCAGATACGCAGTATTTT
TRBJ2-3,few,TRBV11-2,15,TRBD2,CASSLAAGPTDTQYF,TGTGCCAGCAGCTTGGCAGCGGGACCCACAGATACGCAGTATTTT
TRBJ2-1,.,TRBV7-2,16,.,CASSPRVGGPNNEQFF,TGTGCCAGCAGCCCGAGAGTTGGGGGGCCGAACAATGAGCAGTTCTTC
TRBJ2-3,few,TRBV11-2,19,TRBD2,CASSFSVGGRGANTDTQYF,TGTGCCAGCAGCTTTAGTGTTGGTGGGCGGGGGGCCAACACAGATACGCAGTATTTT
TRBJ2-7,many,TRBV5-5,13,TRBD1,CASSHWTGVEQYF,TGTGCCAGCAGCCACTGGACAGGGGTCGAGCAGTACTTC
TRBJ2-1,many,TRBV29-1,12,.,CSVVRPSNEQFF,TGCAGCGTTGTTCGGCCTAGTAATGAGCAGTTCTTC
TRBJ2-3,few,TRBV5-1,14,.,CASSLEGAMDTQYF,TGCGCCAGCAGCTTGGAAGGTGCCATGGATACGCAGTATTTT
TRBJ2-5,.,TRBV24-1,14,TRBD2,CATSDLAGKMTQYF,TGTGCCACCAGTGATCTAGCGGGAAAGATGACCCAGTACTTC
TRBJ1-5,.,TRBV12-3/TRBV12-4,13,.,CASSQTEGQPQHF,TGTGCCAGCAGTCAGACGGAAGGTCAGCCCCAGCATTTT
TRBJ1-1,many,TRBV4-2,17,.,CASSPLLGQGLNTEAFF,TGTGCCAGCAGCCCCCTCCTGGGCCAGGGACTGAACACTGAAGCTTTCTTT
TRBJ1-2,few,TRBV3-1,17,TRBD1,CASSHRDRGGPPGGYTF,TGTGCCAGCAGCCACAGGGACAGGGGAGGGCCTCCCGGTGGCTACACCTTC
TRBJ1-2,.,TRBV5-5,13,.,CASSFDPTYGYTF,TGTGCCAGCAGTTTTGACCCTACCTATGGCTACACCTTC
TRBJ2-6,many,TRBV4-3,16,.,CASSQDRAAGANVLTF,TGCGCCAGCAGCCAAGATCGGGCGGCTGGGGCCAACGTCCTGACTTTC
TRBJ1-5,many,TRBV24-1,16,.,CATLLGGRPRDQPQHF,TGTGCCACCCTCCTGGGTGGCCGTCCACGGGATCAGCCCCAGCATTTT
TRBJ2-1,few,TRBV12-3/TRBV12-4,11,.,CASSDSYEQFF,TGTGCCAGCAGCGACAGCTATGAGCAGTTCTTC
TRBJ2-3,.,TRBV6-5,15,.,CASSYAADGRDTQYF,TGTGCCAGCAGTTACGCCGCGGACGGAAGAGATACGCAGTATTTT
TRBJ1-4,once,TRBV5-4,19,TRBD1,CASSMGQGAGGVSGEKLFF,TGTGCCAGCAGCATGGGACAGGGGGCCGGGGGAGTAAGTGGTGAAAAACTGTTTTTT
TRBJ1-1,.,TRBV5-1,16,TRBD1,CASSPGTGVRDTEAFF,TGCGCCAGCAGCCCCGGGACAGGGGTTAGGGACACTGAAGCTTTCTTT
TRBJ2-7,.,TRBV5-1,15,.,CASSLVLARGYEQYF,TGCGCCAGCAGCTTGGTTCTAGCTCGAGGCTACGAGCAGTACTTC
TRBJ2-7,.,TRBV12-3/TRBV12-4,14,TRBD1,CASSTGQAIYEQYF,TGTGCCAGCAGTACGGGACAGGCTATCTACGAGCAGTACTTC
TRBJ1-5,many,TRBV2,16,TRBD1,CASSEARRQGGQPQHF,TGTGCCAGCAGTGAAGCCAGGAGACAGGGGGGTCAGCCCCAGCATTTT
TRBJ1-5,few,TRBV6-1,11,.,CASSEHEPQHF,TGTGCCAGCAGTGAACATGAGCCCCAGCATTTT
TRBJ1-2,many,TRBV4-2,15,TRBD1,CASSQVGQGIAGYTF,TGTGCCAGCAGCCAAGTTGGACAGGGGATTGCGGGCTACACCTTC
TRBJ2-1,many,TRBV4-3,12,.,CASSPHRGEQFF,TGCGCCAGCAGCCCTCACCGGGGTGAGCAGTTCTTC
TRBJ2-2,.,TRBV7-6,16,TRBD2,CASSLNGAGVGGELFF,TGTGCCAGCAGCTTAAACGGTGCGGGGGTCGGCGGGGAGCTGTTTTTT
TRBJ1-6,.,TRBV3-1,15,.,CASSPGGLHNSPLHF,TGTGCCAGCAGCCCCGGGGGGCTCCATAATTCACCCCTCCACTTT
TRBJ2-7,.,TRBV7-2,14,TRBD1,CASSAQTGRDEQYF,TGTGCCAGCAGCGCCCAGACAGGGCGCGACGAGCAGTACTTC
TRBJ2-5,many,TRBV7-2,13,TRBD1,CASSRQGLETQYF,TGTGCCAGCAGCCGACAGGGCTTAGAGACCCAGTACTTC